Sequencing of this TCR beta chain was carried out in a study of shared clonotypes between healthy human individuals. Some clones are missing from TCRdb's copy, which holds only in-frame ones; the method was immunoSEQ multiplex PCR. The data show approximately 720,000 clones, 60% to 80% seen once. Germline V gives CDR1 MNHEY, CDR2 SMNVEV (reference sequence). Unmatched junction bases numbered 3, after V lost 4 bases and J lost 3 bases. The CDR3 is made up of 14 amino acids. Nashville, Tennessee was home to all donors, who were Caucasian adults. This clone was counted between two and nine times. The sample taken for sequencing was memory CD4+ T cells sorted from blood. Subset defined: CD45RA-negative fraction. The chain combines TRBV27 with TRBJ2-7; TRBD2 aligns across 10 bases. This sequence originates from a woman aged 30 to 39 in good health. The CDR3 nucleotides read TGTGCCAGCAGTTCTAGCGGGAGTGACTACGAGCAGTACTTC. It codes for CASSSSGSDYEQYF.